This TCR beta chain was observed in a study of human CD4 T cells and Enterobacteriaceae. The protocol was immunoSEQ multiplex PCR, while the TCRdb copy is restricted to in-frame clones and leaves out a portion. Among under 35,000 clones listed, approximately 80% were seen once. The CDR3 is 11 residues long. CDR1 and CDR2 (germline): SGHDT, YYEEEE. V was trimmed by 2 bases and J by 2 bases, leaving 2 bases between them. Memory CD4+ T cells were sorted as all CD4+ cells except CD45RA+CCR7+CD95- naive cells, over 95% pure. The V call is TRBV5-6, the J call TRBJ2-7; D is unclear. The receptor was derived from a human donor in good health. What was sequenced was memory CD4+ T cells from blood. The chain's CDR3 is CASSFAYEQYF. In DNA form, the CDR3 reads TGTGCCAGCAGCTTTGCCTACGAGCAGTACTTC.